This T cell receptor (beta chain) was captured by sequencing in a study of T cells in Graves' hyperthyroidism and ophthalmopathy. Study-wide context: Peripheral blood draws took place at initial diagnosis, ahead of any treatment.

RNA transcripts served as the template for amplifying TCR beta CDR3 regions. The primer set for the first-round RT-PCR of the TCR CDR3 was HTBI. TCRdb re-analysed the multiplex PCR reads in MiXCR, keeping a single row per CDR3 protein. The repertoire has about 400,000 distinct CDR3 sequences, around 15% of them found once; the top ten carry under 30%. Germline V gene lookup returns CDR1 MNHEY and CDR2 SMNVEV (reference sequence). V lost 5 bases and J 1 base, leaving 13 bases between the germline ends. CDR3 length: 15 amino acids. What was sequenced was blood. The chain couples TRBV27 to TRBJ2-3, with no clear D. This receptor was taken from a man in his forties or fifties with Graves' ophthalmopathy. The CDR3 DNA sequence: TGTGCCAGCAGTCCGGTATCAGCCGGCACAGATACGCAGTATTTT. Residues: CASSPVSAGTDTQYF.